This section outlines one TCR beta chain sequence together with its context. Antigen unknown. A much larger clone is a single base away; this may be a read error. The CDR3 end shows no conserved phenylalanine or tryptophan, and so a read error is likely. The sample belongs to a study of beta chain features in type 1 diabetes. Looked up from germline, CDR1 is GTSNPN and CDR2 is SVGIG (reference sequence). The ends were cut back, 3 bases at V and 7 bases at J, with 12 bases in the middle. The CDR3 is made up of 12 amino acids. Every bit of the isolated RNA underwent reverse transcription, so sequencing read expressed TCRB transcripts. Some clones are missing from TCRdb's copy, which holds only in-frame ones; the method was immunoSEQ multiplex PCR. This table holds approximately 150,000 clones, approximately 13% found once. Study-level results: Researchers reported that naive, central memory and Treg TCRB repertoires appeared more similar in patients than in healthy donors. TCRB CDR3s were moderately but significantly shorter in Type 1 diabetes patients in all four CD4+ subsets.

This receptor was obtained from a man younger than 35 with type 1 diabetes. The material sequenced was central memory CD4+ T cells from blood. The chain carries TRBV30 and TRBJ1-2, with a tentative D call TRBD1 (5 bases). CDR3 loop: CAWRSTVGGYTC. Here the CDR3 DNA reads TGTGCCTGGAGGTCGACAGTGGGTGGCTACACCTGC.